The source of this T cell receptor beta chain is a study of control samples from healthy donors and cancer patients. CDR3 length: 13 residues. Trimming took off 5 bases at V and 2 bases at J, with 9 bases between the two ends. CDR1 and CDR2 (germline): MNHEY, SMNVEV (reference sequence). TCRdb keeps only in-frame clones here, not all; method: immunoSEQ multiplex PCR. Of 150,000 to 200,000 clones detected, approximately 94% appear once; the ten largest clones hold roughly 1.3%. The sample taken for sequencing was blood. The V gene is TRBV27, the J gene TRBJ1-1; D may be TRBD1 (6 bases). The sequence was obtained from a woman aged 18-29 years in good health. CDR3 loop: CASSRTVNTEAFF. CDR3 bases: TGTGCCAGCAGTCGGACAGTCAACACTGAAGCTTTCTTT.